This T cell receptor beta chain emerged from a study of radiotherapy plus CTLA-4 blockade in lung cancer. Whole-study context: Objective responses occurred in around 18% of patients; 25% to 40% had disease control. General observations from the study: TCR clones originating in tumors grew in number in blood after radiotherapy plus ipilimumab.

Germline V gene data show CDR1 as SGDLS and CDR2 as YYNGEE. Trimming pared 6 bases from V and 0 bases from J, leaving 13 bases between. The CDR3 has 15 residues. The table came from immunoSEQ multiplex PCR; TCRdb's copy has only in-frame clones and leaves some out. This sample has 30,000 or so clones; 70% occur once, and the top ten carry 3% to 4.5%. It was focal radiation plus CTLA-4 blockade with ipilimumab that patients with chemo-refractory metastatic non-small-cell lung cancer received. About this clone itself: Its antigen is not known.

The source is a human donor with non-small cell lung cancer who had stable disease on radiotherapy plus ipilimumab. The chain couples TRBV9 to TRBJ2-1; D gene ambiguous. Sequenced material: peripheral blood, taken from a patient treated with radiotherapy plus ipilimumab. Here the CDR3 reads CASTARLSSYNEQFF. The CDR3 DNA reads TGTGCCAGCACGGCGCGACTGAGCTCCTACAATGAGCAGTTCTTC.